This is a list of T cell receptor beta chains from one sample in a study of blood T cell repertoires in COVID-19. Method: immunoSEQ multiplex PCR; TCRdb's copy keeps in-frame clones and lacks some. The sample contains 250,000 to 350,000 clones, roughly nine tenths of which appear only once. Sequencing used peripheral blood. The origin of the receptors is a woman between 25 and 40 years old with COVID-19, enrolled during active disease. Each CDR3 is given with its conserved first and last residue. Fields, in order: J gene, D gene, CDR3 length, clone size, V gene, CDR3 protein, CDR3 DNA. The D gene is left open where the match is weak. Clone size appears in some rows only: once, few, many, or a class for an expanded clone.

>TRBJ1-1|-|12|-|TRBV30
CAHARGGTEAFF
TGTGCCCACGCTAGGGGGGGGACTGAAGCTTTCTTT
>TRBJ2-7|-|15|-|TRBV6-1
CASSESMVARNEQYF
TGTGCCAGCAGTGAAAGCATGGTAGCACGCAACGAGCAGTACTTC
>TRBJ2-7|TRBD2|14|-|TRBV29-1
CSVEPSGSRGEQYF
TGCAGCGTTGAGCCTAGCGGGAGCCGGGGCGAGCAGTACTTC
>TRBJ2-7|TRBD1|14|-|TRBV5-6
CASSLLGQGYEQYF
TGTGCCAGCAGCTTATTGGGACAGGGGTACGAGCAGTACTTC
>TRBJ2-5|TRBD2|16|-|TRBV9
CASSVVGTSGQETQYF
TGTGCCAGCAGCGTAGTAGGGACTAGCGGACAAGAGACCCAGTACTTC
>TRBJ1-1|-|14|few|TRBV18
CASSRTERITEAFF
TGTGCCAGCTCAAGGACAGAACGGATCACTGAAGCTTTCTTT
>TRBJ2-7|TRBD2|17|-|TRBV3-1/TRBV3-2
CASSQDLGLAGEGEQYF
TGTGCCAGCAGCCAAGATCTTGGACTAGCGGGAGAAGGCGAGCAGTACTTC
>TRBJ1-1|-|13|once|TRBV2
CASRDTSNTEAFF
TGTGCCAGCAGAGACACGTCGAACACTGAAGCTTTCTTT
>TRBJ1-2|-|14|once|TRBV25-1
CASSEYLAGSGYTF
TGTGCCAGCAGTGAATATTTGGCAGGTAGTGGCTACACCTTC
>TRBJ2-7|TRBD2|15|-|TRBV14
CASSRQGGGGYEQYF
TGTGCCAGCAGCCGCCAAGGTGGGGGGGGGTACGAGCAGTACTTC
>TRBJ2-1|-|12|-|TRBV28
CASSLNQLAPVF
TGTGCCAGCAGCCTTAACCAACTAGCTCCGGTCTTC
>TRBJ2-3|TRBD2|15|-|TRBV11-2
CASSAPSGGTDTQYF
TGTGCCAGCAGCGCACCTAGCGGGGGCACAGATACGCAGTATTTT
>TRBJ2-5|-|12|-|TRBV18
CASSPRGETQYF
TGTGCCAGCTCACCAAGGGGTGAGACCCAGTACTTC
>TRBJ2-7|-|14|-|TRBV5-6
CASSLEWGGSEQYF
TGTGCCAGCAGCTTGGAGTGGGGGGGCTCCGAGCAGTACTTC
>TRBJ1-6|-|13|once|TRBV30
CAWRYQTDSPLHF
TGTGCCTGGAGATATCAGACAGATTCACCCCTCCACTTT
>TRBJ2-7|-|21|few|TRBV27
CASMGGRPGDGGVQLSYEQYF
TGTGCCAGCATGGGGGGAAGACCAGGAGATGGAGGTGTCCAGTTGTCCTACGAGCAGTACTTC
>TRBJ1-3|-|23|-|TRBV4-2
CASSQDWDLQVSPFRGSGNTIYF
TGTGCCAGCAGCCAAGATTGGGATTTGCAGGTCTCCCCCTTTAGGGGCTCTGGAAACACCATATATTTT
>TRBJ2-2|-|16|once|TRBV27
CASSLSRGLNTGELFF
TGTGCCAGCAGTTTATCCCGCGGCTTGAACACCGGGGAGCTGTTTTTT
>TRBJ1-2|TRBD1|16|-|TRBV19
CASTVNRDRGNYGYTF
TGTGCCAGTACCGTGAACCGGGACAGGGGCAACTATGGCTACACCTTC
>TRBJ2-7|TRBD1|14|once|TRBV5-1
CASSLGQGSYEQYF
TGCGCCAGCAGCCTAGGACAGGGCTCCTACGAGCAGTACTTC
>TRBJ1-2|TRBD1|15|-|TRBV20-1
CSASQQGRANYGYTF
TGCAGTGCTAGTCAACAGGGGCGAGCTAACTATGGCTACACCTTC
>TRBJ1-2|TRBD1|17|-|TRBV5-4
CAGRAGTGWDIDYGYTF
TGTGCCGGCAGAGCCGGGACAGGGTGGGATATTGACTATGGCTACACCTTC
>TRBJ1-1|-|14|-|TRBV18
CASSPTSVNTEAFF
TGTGCCAGCTCACCTACATCAGTGAACACTGAAGCTTTCTTT
>TRBJ2-5|-|16|-|TRBV3-1/TRBV3-2
CASSRTPLGFVETQYF
TGTGCCAGCAGCCGAACACCTCTAGGATTTGTGGAGACCCAGTACTTC
>TRBJ2-2|-|14|few|TRBV2
CASSEGRNTGELFF
TGTGCCAGCAGTGAGGGCAGAAACACCGGGGAGCTGTTTTTT
>TRBJ2-7|TRBD2|14|-|TRBV29-1
CSCLGPWGGNEQYF
TGCAGCTGCCTAGGACCCTGGGGGGGAAACGAGCAGTACTTC
>TRBJ1-2|TRBD1|15|-|TRBV5-1
CASSWGQTEDYGYTF
TGCGCCAGCAGCTGGGGACAGACGGAGGACTATGGCTACACCTTC
>TRBJ1-1|-|14|-|TRBV18
CASSPPGRNTEAFF
TGTGCCAGCTCACCACCGGGCCGTAACACTGAAGCTTTCTTT
>TRBJ2-3|TRBD2|15|-|TRBV9
CASSVGGLEVDTQYF
TGTGCCAGCAGCGTAGGTGGACTAGAAGTAGATACGCAGTATTTT
>TRBJ1-4|-|15|-|TRBV11-2
CASSPAQGIDEKLFF
TGTGCCAGCAGCCCGGCTCAGGGGATTGACGAAAAACTGTTTTTT
>TRBJ1-4|TRBD1|17|once|TRBV25-1
CASSEQGARGTNEKLFF
TGTGCCAGCAGTGAACAGGGGGCGAGGGGGACTAATGAAAAACTGTTTTTT
>TRBJ1-2|TRBD1|12|-|TRBV7-2
CASSLASQGNTF
TGTGCCAGCAGCTTAGCCTCACAGGGGAACACCTTC
>TRBJ1-2|-|14|-|TRBV5-4
CASSLDTGLGGYTF
TGTGCCAGCAGCTTGGACACAGGGTTGGGAGGCTACACCTTC
>TRBJ2-3|TRBD1|17|-|TRBV30
CAWKIPYRGTIADTQYF
TGTGCCTGGAAAATACCGTACAGGGGTACTATAGCAGATACGCAGTATTTT
>TRBJ2-1|-|16|-|TRBV5-1
CASSWGTGKGVDEQFF
TGCGCCAGCAGCTGGGGTACAGGGAAGGGAGTCGATGAGCAGTTCTTC
>TRBJ2-1|-|15|-|TRBV19
CASSRGGTTAGEQFF
TGTGCCAGTAGTAGGGGCGGCACCACAGCGGGTGAGCAGTTCTTC
>TRBJ1-5|TRBD1|15|-|TRBV27
CASSLKGTGSQPQHF
TGTGCCAGCAGTTTAAAAGGGACAGGGAGTCAGCCCCAGCATTTT
>TRBJ2-7|-|16|once|TRBV4-2
CASSQEWRHAGYEQYF
TGTGCCAGCAGCCAAGAATGGCGTCATGCGGGCTACGAGCAGTACTTC
>TRBJ2-3|TRBD1|13|few|TRBV28
CATRQGGTDTQYF
TGTGCCACCCGACAGGGGGGCACAGATACGCAGTATTTT
>TRBJ2-3|TRBD2|15|-|TRBV18
CASSSTSGRTDTQYF
TGTGCCAGCTCATCGACTAGCGGGAGAACAGATACGCAGTATTTT
>TRBJ2-7|TRBD1|15|-|TRBV6-5
CASTRIGQGAYEQYF
TGTGCCAGCACCAGAATCGGACAGGGGGCCTACGAGCAGTACTTC
>TRBJ2-2|TRBD2|16|-|TRBV7-8
CASPKELASNTGELFF
TGTGCCAGCCCGAAAGAACTAGCGTCGAACACCGGGGAGCTGTTTTTT
>TRBJ2-3|-|14|-|TRBV14
CASSQGGSTDTQYF
TGTGCCAGCAGCCAGGGAGGCTCAACAGATACGCAGTATTTT
>TRBJ2-7|TRBD2|15|-|TRBV9
CASSPSSGTSYEQYF
TGTGCCAGCAGCCCTTCTAGCGGGACCTCCTACGAGCAGTACTTC
>TRBJ2-3|-|16|once|TRBV3-1/TRBV3-2
CASSSFVAGGTDTQYF
TGTGCCAGCAGCTCCTTTGTGGCAGGGGGCACAGATACGCAGTATTTT
>TRBJ2-1|TRBD2|16|-|TRBV6-2/TRBV6-3
CASSNPQREVHNEQFF
TGTGCCAGCAGTAACCCCCAGCGGGAGGTCCACAATGAGCAGTTCTTC
>TRBJ2-1|TRBD1|15|-|TRBV3-1/TRBV3-2
CASSQGQGRNNEQFF
TGTGCCAGCAGCCAAGGACAGGGGAGGAACAATGAGCAGTTCTTC
>TRBJ1-2|-|16|-|TRBV11-2
CASSLSFGEGAAGYTF
TGTGCCAGCAGCCTTTCATTCGGGGAGGGAGCCGCTGGCTACACCTTC
>TRBJ2-2|TRBD1|17|-|TRBV2
CASSPPRQGGATGELFF
TGTGCCAGCAGTCCGCCCAGACAGGGGGGAGCCACCGGGGAGCTGTTTTTT
>TRBJ1-2|TRBD1|18|-|TRBV4-1
CASSQGSWDRAPGYGYTF
TGCGCCAGCAGCCAAGGATCTTGGGACAGGGCACCTGGCTATGGCTACACCTTC
>TRBJ1-2|-|15|-|TRBV5-1
CASSLVGAMDYGYTF
TGCGCCAGCAGCCTGGTGGGGGCGATGGACTATGGCTACACCTTC
>TRBJ1-1|-|14|-|TRBV7-3
CASSLRGRVGEAFF
TGTGCCAGCAGCTTACGAGGCAGGGTCGGTGAAGCTTTCTTT
>TRBJ1-2|TRBD1|16|-|TRBV20-1
CSASGFPGQGTGGYTF
TGCAGTGCTAGTGGCTTCCCCGGACAGGGGACGGGTGGCTACACCTTC
>TRBJ2-5|TRBD1|13|-|TRBV7-2
CASSRTGAETQYF
TGTGCCAGCAGCCGGACAGGAGCAGAGACCCAGTACTTC
>TRBJ2-7|-|13|-|TRBV5-4
CASSLGPTYEQYF
TGTGCCAGCAGCTTGGGGCCCACCTACGAGCAGTACTTC